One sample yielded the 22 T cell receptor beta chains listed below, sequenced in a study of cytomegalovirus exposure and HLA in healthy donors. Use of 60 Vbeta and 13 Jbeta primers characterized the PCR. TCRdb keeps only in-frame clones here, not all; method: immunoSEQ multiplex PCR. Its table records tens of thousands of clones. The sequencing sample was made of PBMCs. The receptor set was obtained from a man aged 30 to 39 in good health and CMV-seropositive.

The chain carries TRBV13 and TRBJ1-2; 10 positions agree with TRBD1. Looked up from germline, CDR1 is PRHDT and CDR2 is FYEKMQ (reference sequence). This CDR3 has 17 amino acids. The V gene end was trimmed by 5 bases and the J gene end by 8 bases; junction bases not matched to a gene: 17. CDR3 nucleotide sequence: TGTGCCAGCAGCCCGAAGCCAGGCGGGACAGGGGAAGTAGGCTACACCTTC. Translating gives CASSPKPGGTGEVGYTF.

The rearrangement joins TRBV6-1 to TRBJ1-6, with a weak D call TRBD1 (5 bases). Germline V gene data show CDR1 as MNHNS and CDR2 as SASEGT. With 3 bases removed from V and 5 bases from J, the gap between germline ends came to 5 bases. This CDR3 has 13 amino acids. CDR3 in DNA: TGTGCCAGCAGTGACAGGGATAATTCACCCCTCCACTTT. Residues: CASSDRDNSPLHF.

This CDR3 reads CASANSRGAAFF. The CDR3 nucleotides read TGTGCCAGCGCTAACAGCAGGGGGGCTGCTTTCTTT. This chain uses TRBV25-1 with TRBJ1-1; 7 nucleotides agree with TRBD1. Germline loops: CDR1 MGHDK, CDR2 SYGVNS. V shed 8 bases, J shed 11 bases, and the junction held 11 bases outside the gene matches. The CDR3 is 12 amino acids.

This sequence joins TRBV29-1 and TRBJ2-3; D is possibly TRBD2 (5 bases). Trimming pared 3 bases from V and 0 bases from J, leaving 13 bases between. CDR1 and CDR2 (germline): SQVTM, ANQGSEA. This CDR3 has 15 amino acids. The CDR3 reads CSVDGVQASTDTQYF. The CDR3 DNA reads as TGCAGCGTTGACGGGGTTCAGGCTAGCACAGATACGCAGTATTTT.

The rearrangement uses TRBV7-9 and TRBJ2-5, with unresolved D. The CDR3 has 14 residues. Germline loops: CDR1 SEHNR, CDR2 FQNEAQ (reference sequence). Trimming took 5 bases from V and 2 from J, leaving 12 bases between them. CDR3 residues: CASSLRVVQETQYF. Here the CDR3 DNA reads TGTGCCAGCAGCCTCCGGGTTGTTCAAGAGACCCAGTACTTC.

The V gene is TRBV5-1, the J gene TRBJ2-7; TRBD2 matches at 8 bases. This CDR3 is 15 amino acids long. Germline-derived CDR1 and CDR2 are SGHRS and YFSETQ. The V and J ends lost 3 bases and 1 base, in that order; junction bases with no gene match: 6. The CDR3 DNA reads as TGCGCCAGCAGCTGGGGACTAGGGTTTTCCTACGAGCAGTACTTC. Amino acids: CASSWGLGFSYEQYF.

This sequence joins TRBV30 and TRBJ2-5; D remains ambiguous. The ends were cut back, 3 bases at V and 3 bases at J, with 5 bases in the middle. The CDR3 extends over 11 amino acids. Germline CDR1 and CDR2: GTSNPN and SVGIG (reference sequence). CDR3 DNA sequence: TGTGCCTGGAGCGTAAAAGAGACCCAGTACTTC. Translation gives CAWSVKETQYF.

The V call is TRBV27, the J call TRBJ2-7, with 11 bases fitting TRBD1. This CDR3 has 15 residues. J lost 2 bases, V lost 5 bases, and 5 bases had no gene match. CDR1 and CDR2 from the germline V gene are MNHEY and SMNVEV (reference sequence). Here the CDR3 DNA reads TGTGCCAGCAGTCCTTCGGGACAGGGGGCCTACGAGCAGTACTTC. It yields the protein CASSPSGQGAYEQYF.

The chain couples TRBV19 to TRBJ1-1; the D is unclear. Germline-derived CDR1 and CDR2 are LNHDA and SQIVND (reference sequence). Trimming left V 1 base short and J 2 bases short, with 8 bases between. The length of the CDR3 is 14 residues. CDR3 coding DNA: TGTGCCAGTAGTATAGGAGGGCTCAACACTGAAGCTTTCTTT. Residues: CASSIGGLNTEAFF.

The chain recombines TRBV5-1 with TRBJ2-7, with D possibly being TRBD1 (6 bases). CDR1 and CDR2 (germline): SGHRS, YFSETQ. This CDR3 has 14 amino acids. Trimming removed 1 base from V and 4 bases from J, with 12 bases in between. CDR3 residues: CASSLSSGAYEQYF. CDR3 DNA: TGCGCCAGCAGCTTGAGTTCAGGGGCATACGAGCAGTACTTC. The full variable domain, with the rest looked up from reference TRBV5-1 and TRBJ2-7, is KAGVTQTPRYLIKTRGQQVTLSCSPISGHRSVSWYQQTPGQGLQFLFEYFSETQRNKGNFPGRFSGRQFSNSRSEMNVSTLELGDSALYLCASSLSSGAYEQYFGPGTRLTVT.

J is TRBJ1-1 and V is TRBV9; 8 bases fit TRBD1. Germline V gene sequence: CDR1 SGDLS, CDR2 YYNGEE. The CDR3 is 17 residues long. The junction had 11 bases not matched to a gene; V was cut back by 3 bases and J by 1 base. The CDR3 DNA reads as TGTGCCAGCAGCGAGGGTCCCGGGACAGGAGGGAACACTGAAGCTTTCTTT. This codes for CASSEGPGTGGNTEAFF.

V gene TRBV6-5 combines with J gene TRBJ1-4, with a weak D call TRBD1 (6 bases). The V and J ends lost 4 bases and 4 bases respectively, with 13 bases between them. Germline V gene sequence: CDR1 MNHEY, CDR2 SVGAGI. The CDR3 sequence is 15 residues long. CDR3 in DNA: TGTGCCAGCAGTTTAGGGGGATCCGGTAATGAAAAACTGTTTTTT. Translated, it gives CASSLGGSGNEKLFF.

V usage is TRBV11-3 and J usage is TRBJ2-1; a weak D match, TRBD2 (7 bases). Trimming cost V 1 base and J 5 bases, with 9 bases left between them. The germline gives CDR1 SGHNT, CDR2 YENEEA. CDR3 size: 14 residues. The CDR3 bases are TGTGCCAGCAGCTTAGGGGGGGGCGACAATGAGCAGTTCTTC. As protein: CASSLGGGDNEQFF.

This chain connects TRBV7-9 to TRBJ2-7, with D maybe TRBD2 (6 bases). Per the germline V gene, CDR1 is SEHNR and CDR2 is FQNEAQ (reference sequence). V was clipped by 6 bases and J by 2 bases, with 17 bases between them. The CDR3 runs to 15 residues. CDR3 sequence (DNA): TGTGCCAGCAGTTCGGGACTCTCGGGGGCCTACGAGCAGTACTTC. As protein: CASSSGLSGAYEQYF.

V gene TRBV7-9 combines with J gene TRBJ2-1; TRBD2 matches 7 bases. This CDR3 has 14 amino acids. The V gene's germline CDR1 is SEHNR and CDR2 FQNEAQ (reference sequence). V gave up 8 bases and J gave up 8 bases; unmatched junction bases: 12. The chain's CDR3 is CASGEGLQLYEQFF. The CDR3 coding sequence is TGTGCCAGCGGGGAGGGCCTCCAGCTTTATGAGCAGTTCTTC.

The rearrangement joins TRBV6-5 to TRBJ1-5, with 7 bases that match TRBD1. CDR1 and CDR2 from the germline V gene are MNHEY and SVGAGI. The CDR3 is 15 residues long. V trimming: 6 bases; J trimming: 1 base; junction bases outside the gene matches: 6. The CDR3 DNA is TGTGCCAGCAGCCCGACAGGGTGGAGCAATCAGCCCCAGCATTTT. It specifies CASSPTGWSNQPQHF.

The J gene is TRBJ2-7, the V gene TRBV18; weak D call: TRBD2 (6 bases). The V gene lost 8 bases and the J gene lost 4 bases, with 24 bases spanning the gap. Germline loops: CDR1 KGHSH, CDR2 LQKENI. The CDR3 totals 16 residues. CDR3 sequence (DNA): TGTGCCAGCGCGCCGGGACTTGGCGGTGGGCGGTACGAGCAGTACTTC. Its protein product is CASAPGLGGGRYEQYF.

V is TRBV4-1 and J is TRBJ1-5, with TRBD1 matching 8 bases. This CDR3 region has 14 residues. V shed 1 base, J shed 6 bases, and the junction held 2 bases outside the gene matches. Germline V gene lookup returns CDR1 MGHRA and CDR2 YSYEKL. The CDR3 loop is CASSQGTGIQPQHF. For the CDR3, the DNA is TGCGCCAGCAGCCAAGGGACAGGGATTCAGCCCCAGCATTTT.

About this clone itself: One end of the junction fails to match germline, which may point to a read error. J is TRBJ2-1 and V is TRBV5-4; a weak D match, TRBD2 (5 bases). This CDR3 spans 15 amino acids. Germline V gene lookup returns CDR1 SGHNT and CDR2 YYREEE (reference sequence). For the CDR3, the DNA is TGTGCCAGCAGACTAGAGGGCCTCTCCGACAATGAGCAGTTCTTC. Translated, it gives CASRLEGLSDNEQFF.

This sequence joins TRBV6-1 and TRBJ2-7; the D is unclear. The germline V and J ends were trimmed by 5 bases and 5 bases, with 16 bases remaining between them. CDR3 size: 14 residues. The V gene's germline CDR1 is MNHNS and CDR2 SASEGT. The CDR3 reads CASSLSVGSHEQYF. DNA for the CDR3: TGTGCCAGCAGTCTCTCCGTCGGGTCCCACGAGCAGTACTTC.

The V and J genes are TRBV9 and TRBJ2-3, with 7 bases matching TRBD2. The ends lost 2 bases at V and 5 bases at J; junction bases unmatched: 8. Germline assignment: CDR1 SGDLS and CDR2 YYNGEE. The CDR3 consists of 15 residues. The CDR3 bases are TGTGCCAGCAGCGTCGGTGGGCGGGAGATAGATACGCAGTATTTT. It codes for CASSVGGREIDTQYF.

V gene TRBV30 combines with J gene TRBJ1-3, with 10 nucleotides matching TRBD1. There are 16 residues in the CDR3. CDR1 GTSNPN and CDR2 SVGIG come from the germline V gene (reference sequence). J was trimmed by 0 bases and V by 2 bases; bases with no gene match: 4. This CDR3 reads CAWSLGQGVSGNTIYF. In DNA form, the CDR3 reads TGTGCCTGGAGTCTTGGACAGGGGGTCTCTGGAAACACCATATATTTT.